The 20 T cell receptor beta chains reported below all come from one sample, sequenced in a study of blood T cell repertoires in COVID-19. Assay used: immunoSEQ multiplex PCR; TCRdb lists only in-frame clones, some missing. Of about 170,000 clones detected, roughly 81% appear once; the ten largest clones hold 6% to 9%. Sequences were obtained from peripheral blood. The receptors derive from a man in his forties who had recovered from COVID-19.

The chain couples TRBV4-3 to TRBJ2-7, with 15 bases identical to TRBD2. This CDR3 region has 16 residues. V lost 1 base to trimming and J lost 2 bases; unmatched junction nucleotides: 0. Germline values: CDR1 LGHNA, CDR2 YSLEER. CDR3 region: CASSQGTSGGAYEQYF. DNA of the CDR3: TGCGCCAGCAGCCAAGGGACTAGCGGGGGGGCCTACGAGCAGTACTTC.

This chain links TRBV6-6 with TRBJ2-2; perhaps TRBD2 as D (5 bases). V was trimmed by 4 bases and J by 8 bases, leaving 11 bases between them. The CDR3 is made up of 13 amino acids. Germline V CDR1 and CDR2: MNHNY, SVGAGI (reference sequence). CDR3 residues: CASSLLGSGELFF. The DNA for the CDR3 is TGTGCCAGCAGTTTACTAGGGTCTGGGGAGCTGTTTTTT.

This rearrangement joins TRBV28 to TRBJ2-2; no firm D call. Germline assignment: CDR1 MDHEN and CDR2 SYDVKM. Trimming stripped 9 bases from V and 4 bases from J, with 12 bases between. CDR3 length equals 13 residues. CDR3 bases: TGTGCCAGTTTGAGTCGCTTCACCGGGGAGCTGTTTTTT. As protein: CASLSRFTGELFF.

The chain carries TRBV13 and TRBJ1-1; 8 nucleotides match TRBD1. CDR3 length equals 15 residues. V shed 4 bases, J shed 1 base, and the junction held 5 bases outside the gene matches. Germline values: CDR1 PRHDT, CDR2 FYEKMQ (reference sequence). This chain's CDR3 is CASSSDDRGNTEAFF. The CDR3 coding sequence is TGTGCCAGCAGCTCGGACGACAGGGGGAACACTGAAGCTTTCTTT.

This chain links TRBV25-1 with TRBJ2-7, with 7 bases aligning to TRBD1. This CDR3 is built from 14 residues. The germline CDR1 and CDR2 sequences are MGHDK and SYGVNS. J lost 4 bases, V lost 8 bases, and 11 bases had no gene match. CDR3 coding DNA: TGTGCCAGCTCCCATAGGACAGGTCAATACGAGCAGTACTTC. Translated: CASSHRTGQYEQYF.

This CDR3 reads CASSIGGQIGPGELFF. The CDR3 DNA is TGTGCCAGTAGTATAGGGGGACAGATAGGACCCGGGGAGCTGTTTTTT. The chain couples TRBV19 to TRBJ2-2; 7 nucleotides line up with TRBD1. CDR3 length equals 16 residues. With V trimmed by 1 base and J by 6 bases, 8 bases remained unmatched. Germline V gene lookup returns CDR1 LNHDA and CDR2 SQIVND (reference sequence).

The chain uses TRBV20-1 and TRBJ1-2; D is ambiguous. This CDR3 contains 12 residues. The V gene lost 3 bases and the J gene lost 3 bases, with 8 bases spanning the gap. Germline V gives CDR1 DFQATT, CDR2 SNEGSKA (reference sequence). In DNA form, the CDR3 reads TGCAGTGCTAGTGTAGCAGACTATGGCTACACCTTC. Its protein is CSASVADYGYTF.

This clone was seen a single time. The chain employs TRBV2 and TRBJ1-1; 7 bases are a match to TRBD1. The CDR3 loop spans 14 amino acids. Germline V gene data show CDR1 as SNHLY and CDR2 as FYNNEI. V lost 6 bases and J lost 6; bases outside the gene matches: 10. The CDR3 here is CASRSRGGRAEAFF. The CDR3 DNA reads TGTGCCAGCAGGTCCCGAGGGGGCCGGGCTGAAGCTTTCTTT.

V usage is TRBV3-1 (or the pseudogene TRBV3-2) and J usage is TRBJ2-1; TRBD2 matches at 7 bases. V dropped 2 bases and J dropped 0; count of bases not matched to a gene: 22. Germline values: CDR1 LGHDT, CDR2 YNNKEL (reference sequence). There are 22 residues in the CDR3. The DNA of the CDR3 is TGTGCCAGCAGCCAACGATCTGGCACGACTAGCAGCTGGCCCAGCTCCTACAATGAGCAGTTCTTC. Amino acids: CASSQRSGTTSSWPSSYNEQFF.

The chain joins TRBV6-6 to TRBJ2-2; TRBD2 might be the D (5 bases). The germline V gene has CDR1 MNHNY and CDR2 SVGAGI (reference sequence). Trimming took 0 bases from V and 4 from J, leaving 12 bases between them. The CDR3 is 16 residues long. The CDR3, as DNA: TGTGCCAGCAGTTACTCGTCTGGCGCGGGCACCGGGGAGCTGTTTTTT. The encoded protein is CASSYSSGAGTGELFF.

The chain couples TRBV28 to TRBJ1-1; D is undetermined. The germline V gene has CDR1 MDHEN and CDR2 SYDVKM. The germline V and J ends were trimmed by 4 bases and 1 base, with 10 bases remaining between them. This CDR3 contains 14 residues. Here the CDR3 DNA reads TGTGCCAGCAGTTCCCCTTACAGGAACACTGAAGCTTTCTTT. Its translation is CASSSPYRNTEAFF.

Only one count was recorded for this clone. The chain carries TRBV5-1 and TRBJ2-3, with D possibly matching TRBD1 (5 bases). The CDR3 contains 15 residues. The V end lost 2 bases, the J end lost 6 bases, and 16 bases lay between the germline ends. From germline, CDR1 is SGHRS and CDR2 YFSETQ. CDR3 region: CASSLSDSERDTQYF. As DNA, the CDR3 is TGCGCCAGCAGCTTAAGCGACAGTGAGAGGGATACGCAGTATTTT.

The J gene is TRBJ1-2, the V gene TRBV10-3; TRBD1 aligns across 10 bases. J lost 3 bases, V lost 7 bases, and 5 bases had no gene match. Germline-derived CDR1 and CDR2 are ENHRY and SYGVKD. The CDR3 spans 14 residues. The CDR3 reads CAITGQGEDYGYTF. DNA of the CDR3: TGTGCCATCACCGGACAGGGGGAGGACTATGGCTACACCTTC.

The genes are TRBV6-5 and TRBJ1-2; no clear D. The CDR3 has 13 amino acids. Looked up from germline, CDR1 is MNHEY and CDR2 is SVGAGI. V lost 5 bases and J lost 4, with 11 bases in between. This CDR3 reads CASSRKEFYGYTF. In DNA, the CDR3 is TGTGCCAGCAGTCGCAAGGAGTTCTATGGCTACACCTTC.

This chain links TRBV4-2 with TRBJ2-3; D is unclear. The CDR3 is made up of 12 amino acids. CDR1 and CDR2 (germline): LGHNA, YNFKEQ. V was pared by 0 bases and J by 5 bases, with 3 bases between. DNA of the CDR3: TGTGCCAGCAGCCAAGATATAGATACGCAGTATTTT. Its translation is CASSQDIDTQYF.

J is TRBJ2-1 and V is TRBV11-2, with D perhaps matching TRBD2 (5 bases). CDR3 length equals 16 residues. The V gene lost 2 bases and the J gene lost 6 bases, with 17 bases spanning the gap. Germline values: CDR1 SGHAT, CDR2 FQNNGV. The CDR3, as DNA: TGTGCCAGCAGCTTACATGGGAGTCTCCTCTTCAATGAGCAGTTCTTC. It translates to CASSLHGSLLFNEQFF.

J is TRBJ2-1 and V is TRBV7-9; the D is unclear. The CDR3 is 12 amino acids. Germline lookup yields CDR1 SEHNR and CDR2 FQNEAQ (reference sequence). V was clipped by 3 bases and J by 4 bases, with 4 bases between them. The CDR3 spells CASSFNYNEQFF. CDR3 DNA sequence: TGTGCCAGCAGCTTTAATTACAATGAGCAGTTCTTC.

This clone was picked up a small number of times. The CDR3 loop reads CASSVAQGTGNTIYF. Written as DNA, the CDR3 is TGTGCCAGCAGCGTAGCACAGGGAACTGGAAACACCATATATTTT. The V gene is TRBV9, the J gene TRBJ1-3; D may be TRBD1 (6 bases). There are 15 residues in the CDR3. CDR1 and CDR2 from the germline V gene are SGDLS and YYNGEE. V dropped 0 bases and J dropped 2 bases, with 9 bases sitting between them.

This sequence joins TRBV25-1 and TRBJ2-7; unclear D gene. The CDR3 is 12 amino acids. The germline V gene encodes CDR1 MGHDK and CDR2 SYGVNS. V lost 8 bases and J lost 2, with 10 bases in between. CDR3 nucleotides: TGTGCCAGCGAAAGTCCAGCCTACGAGCAGTACTTC. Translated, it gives CASESPAYEQYF.

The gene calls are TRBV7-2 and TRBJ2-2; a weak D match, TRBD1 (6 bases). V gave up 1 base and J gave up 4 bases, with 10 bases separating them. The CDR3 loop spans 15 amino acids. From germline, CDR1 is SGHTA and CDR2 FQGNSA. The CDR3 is CASSLGGLTTGELFF. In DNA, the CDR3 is TGTGCCAGCAGCTTAGGGGGGCTGACCACCGGGGAGCTGTTTTTT.